This T cell receptor beta chain is drawn from a study of blood T cell repertoires in COVID-19. The data were produced by immunoSEQ multiplex PCR, yet TCRdb's version contains in-frame clones alone and is incomplete. The sample has a few hundred thousand clones, around 90% seen once. Looked up from germline, CDR1 is LGHDT and CDR2 is YNNKEL (reference sequence). The CDR3 is 15 residues long. Trimming cost V 4 bases and J 5 bases; bases outside gene matches: 5. The chain has TRBV3-1 (or the pseudogene TRBV3-2) and TRBJ1-6; 7 bases line up with TRBD1. Sample: PBMCs or T cells enriched from blood (not recorded which). The TCR sequence derives from a young man who had been exposed to COVID-19. CDR3 sequence: CASSLKTGHNSPLHF. As DNA, the CDR3 is TGTGCCAGCAGCCTTAAGACAGGGCATAATTCACCCCTCCACTTT.